One sample yielded the 23 T cell receptor beta chains listed below, sequenced in a study of cytomegalovirus exposure and HLA in healthy donors. 60 Vbeta and 13 Jbeta primers were used in PCR. Sequenced by immunoSEQ multiplex PCR; TCRdb stores in-frame clones only, minus some. The profile shows approximately 100,000 clones, under 85% of them singletons. The sequenced sample consisted of PBMCs. The receptors originated from a man in his forties in good health and CMV-seronegative.

Notes on this clone: Sequence at one end of the junction differs from germline and may be a read error. V gene TRBV6-1 combines with J gene TRBJ2-2; 8 nucleotides align to TRBD1. This CDR3 is 14 amino acids long. From germline, CDR1 is MNHNS and CDR2 SASEGT. CDR3 nucleotides: TGTGCCAGCAGTCCGTCAGGGGGCTCCGGGGAGCTGTCTTTT. This codes for CASSPSGGSGELSF.

The gene calls are TRBV5-4 and TRBJ2-7, with 11 bases identical to TRBD2. Germline assignment: CDR1 SGHNT and CDR2 YYREEE (reference sequence). V was clipped by 5 bases and J by 5 bases; unmatched bases: 9. This CDR3 comprises 15 residues. CDR3 residues: CASSSLAGGLNEQYF. CDR3 nucleotide sequence: TGTGCCAGCAGTTCGCTAGCGGGGGGCCTCAACGAGCAGTACTTC.

The chain uses TRBV4-2 and TRBJ2-2; the match to TRBD1 covers 8 bases. This CDR3 spans 16 amino acids. Germline V gives CDR1 LGHNA, CDR2 YNFKEQ. J gave up 4 bases and V 0 bases, and 4 bases lay outside the gene matches. The CDR3 reads CASSQDQGAGTGELFF. The CDR3 DNA is TGTGCCAGCAGCCAAGATCAGGGGGCGGGCACCGGGGAGCTGTTTTTT.

A remark on this clone: The junction departs from germline at one end; a sequencing error may be responsible. The chain couples TRBV27 to TRBJ2-7; 8 nucleotides match TRBD1. This CDR3 is built from 15 residues. CDR1 is MNHEY, CDR2 SMNVEV, per germline (reference sequence). CDR3 sequence: CTSTILGDRGYEQYF. In DNA, the CDR3 is TGTACCAGCACCATCTTGGGCGACAGGGGCTACGAGCAGTACTTC.

The V gene is TRBV6-6, the J gene TRBJ1-4, with TRBD1 identical over 7 bases. V lost 7 bases to trimming and J lost 4 bases; unmatched junction nucleotides: 6. The CDR3 has 14 amino acids. Germline loops: CDR1 MNHNY, CDR2 SVGAGI (reference sequence). The chain's CDR3 is CASTRGLGNEKLFF. The DNA of the CDR3 is TGTGCCAGCACAAGGGGGCTGGGTAATGAAAAACTGTTTTTT.

The chain uses TRBV6-1 and TRBJ1-4, with D unresolved. Germline V lookup: CDR1 MNHNS, CDR2 SASEGT. The V and J ends lost 7 bases and 4 bases respectively, with 10 bases between them. The CDR3 length is 13 residues. The CDR3 loop reads CASTRVFNEKLFF. The CDR3 coding sequence is TGTGCCAGCACGAGGGTTTTTAATGAAAAACTGTTTTTT.

This clone was counted only a few times. The CDR3 DNA is TGTGCCAGCAGATCTGCCGCGGGACTAGCGGGCTCCTACAATGAGCAGTTCTTC. It encodes CASRSAAGLAGSYNEQFF. The chain recombines TRBV7-9 with TRBJ2-1, with 12 bases lining up with TRBD2. The CDR3 has 18 residues. Unmatched junction bases numbered 9, after V lost 6 bases and J lost 0 bases. Germline V CDR1 and CDR2: SEHNR, FQNEAQ (reference sequence).

The chain links TRBV10-3 to TRBJ2-7; 8 nucleotides line up with TRBD1. J was trimmed by 4 bases and V by 10 bases; bases with no gene match: 12. Germline V gives CDR1 ENHRY, CDR2 SYGVKD. The CDR3 has 14 amino acids. This chain's CDR3 is CATHTVQGAYEQYF. The CDR3 DNA reads as TGTGCCACACACACGGTCCAGGGGGCGTACGAGCAGTACTTC.

In this sample, this clone turned up many times. The chain joins TRBV5-6 to TRBJ1-1; the D is unclear. Trimming left V 7 bases short and J 1 base short, with 11 bases between. The CDR3 runs 13 residues. Germline loops: CDR1 SGHDT, CDR2 YYEEEE. The CDR3 loop is CASQTPGNTEAFF. DNA for the CDR3: TGTGCCAGCCAGACCCCGGGGAACACTGAAGCTTTCTTT.

The chain employs TRBV5-1 and TRBJ2-5; TRBD2 agrees at 7 bases. From germline, CDR1 is SGHRS and CDR2 YFSETQ. V lost 6 bases and J lost 4; bases outside the gene matches: 12. CDR3 length equals 15 residues. CDR3 residues: CASTRGPSGGETQYF. CDR3 sequence (DNA): TGCGCCAGCACACGAGGACCTAGCGGAGGAGAGACCCAGTACTTC. The entire variable domain, with the rest obtained from reference TRBV5-1 and TRBJ2-5, is as follows: KAGVTQTPRYLIKTRGQQVTLSCSPISGHRSVSWYQQTPGQGLQFLFEYFSETQRNKGNFPGRFSGRQFSNSRSEMNVSTLELGDSALYLCASTRGPSGGETQYFGPGTRLLVL.

The chain joins TRBV4-1 to TRBJ2-1, with 8 bases aligning to TRBD2. The germline CDR1 and CDR2 sequences are MGHRA and YSYEKL. The CDR3 is made up of 18 amino acids. J was trimmed by 5 bases and V by 1 base; bases with no gene match: 13. The CDR3 DNA sequence: TGCGCCAGCAGCCAAGGAGTGGCGGGGGGCCCTCGTGACAATGAGCAGTTCTTC. This codes for CASSQGVAGGPRDNEQFF.

The CDR3 loop is CASARGRGSSPLHF. The CDR3 region has the DNA TGTGCCAGCGCAAGAGGCAGGGGGTCTTCACCCCTCCACTTT. The V call is TRBV11-3, the J call TRBJ1-6; 7 positions agree with TRBD1. CDR3 length: 14 residues. CDR1 SGHNT and CDR2 YENEEA come from the germline V gene. The V segment lost 8 bases and the J segment 9 bases; nucleotides outside the gene matches: 10. The full variable domain, its missing parts supplied by reference TRBV11-3 and TRBJ1-6, is EAGVVQSPRYKIIEKKQPVAFWCNPISGHNTLYWYLQNLGQGPELLIRYENEEAVDDSQLPKDRFSAERLKGVDSTLKIQPAELGDSAVYLCASARGRGSSPLHFGNGTRLTVT.

In its sample, this clone was seen once. The chain is built from TRBV4-3 and TRBJ2-1, with D hard to call. The V and J ends lost 2 bases and 7 bases respectively, with 6 bases between them. Germline-derived CDR1 and CDR2 are LGHNA and YSLEER. The CDR3 sequence is 12 residues long. The CDR3 spells CASSQRTNEQFF. CDR3 coding DNA: TGCGCCAGCAGCCAACGTACAAATGAGCAGTTCTTC.

V gene TRBV28 combines with J gene TRBJ2-1; tentative D call: TRBD2 (5 bases). Germline lookup yields CDR1 MDHEN and CDR2 SYDVKM. The V gene lost 8 bases and the J gene lost 6 bases, with 20 bases spanning the gap. This CDR3 comprises 15 residues. DNA for the CDR3: TGTGCCAGCCCCCCCTACAGCGGAGAGTTCAATGAGCAGTTCTTC. Protein sequence: CASPPYSGEFNEQFF.

V and J are TRBV5-1 and TRBJ2-2, with D unresolved. The CDR3 totals 15 residues. The germline CDR1 and CDR2 sequences are SGHRS and YFSETQ. Trimming left V 0 bases short and J 1 base short, with 7 bases between. The DNA of the CDR3 is TGCGCCAGCAGCTTGGTAACGGGGAACACCGGGGAGCTGTTTTTT. This translates into CASSLVTGNTGELFF.

The chain combines TRBV19 with TRBJ2-3, with a weak D call TRBD2 (7 bases). The CDR3 runs to 15 residues. The V end was cut by 5 bases, the J end by 5 bases, with 17 bases between. The germline V gene encodes CDR1 LNHDA and CDR2 SQIVND (reference sequence). CDR3 loop: CASSARGAAGDTQYF. The CDR3 region has the DNA TGTGCCAGTAGTGCTCGGGGGGCCGCTGGAGATACGCAGTATTTT.

This clone has a handful of counts. The chain employs TRBV7-2 and TRBJ2-5, with a tentative D call TRBD2 (6 bases). The V end lost 1 base, the J end lost 4 bases, and 13 bases lay between the germline ends. This CDR3 spans 15 amino acids. Looked up from germline, CDR1 is SGHTA and CDR2 is FQGNSA. The DNA for the CDR3 is TGTGCCAGCAGCTTAGGCGGGGCCGATCGAGAGACCCAGTACTTC. It is translated as CASSLGGADRETQYF.

This clone was seen a single time. The rearrangement joins TRBV7-2 to TRBJ2-7; tentative D call: TRBD2 (6 bases). The CDR3 has 14 residues. Trimming took off 3 bases at V and 3 bases at J, with 12 bases between the two ends. Germline lookup yields CDR1 SGHTA and CDR2 FQGNSA. The CDR3 region is CASSFTGTFYEQYF. CDR3 coding DNA: TGTGCCAGCAGCTTCACCGGGACTTTCTACGAGCAGTACTTC.

This chain connects TRBV25-1 to TRBJ1-2, with 8 bases identical to TRBD1. Looked up from germline, CDR1 is MGHDK and CDR2 is SYGVNS. The CDR3 runs 14 residues. The J segment lost 4 bases and the V segment lost 4 bases, leaving 5 bases of the junction unmatched. The DNA of the CDR3 is TGTGCCAGCAGTGCAGGGGGCGGCGGCTATGGCTACACCTTC. Translation gives CASSAGGGGYGYTF.

This clone has ten or more counts. The rearrangement uses TRBV5-5 and TRBJ1-2; TRBD1 is a possible D gene (6 bases). V gave up 4 bases and J gave up 6 bases, with 13 bases separating them. The CDR3 is 13 residues long. From germline, CDR1 is SGHKS and CDR2 YYEKEE (reference sequence). The CDR3 DNA reads TGTGCCAGCAGCCTCAGGACAGAGCATGGCTACACCTTC. Translated: CASSLRTEHGYTF.

This clone was observed a single time. The rearrangement joins TRBV19 to TRBJ1-2; D gene uncertain. CDR1 is LNHDA, CDR2 SQIVND, per germline (reference sequence). V gave up 3 bases and J gave up 2 bases, with 7 bases separating them. The CDR3 covers 13 residues. The CDR3 sequence: CASSIQANYGYTF. Written as DNA, the CDR3 is TGTGCCAGTAGTATTCAGGCGAACTATGGCTACACCTTC.

CDR3: CASSPAPVGMSTDSDEQYF. In nucleotides, the CDR3 is TGCGCCAGCAGCCCCGCCCCTGTAGGAATGTCGACAGATTCTGACGAGCAGTACTTC. This chain joins TRBV4-1 and TRBJ2-7, with a weak D call TRBD1 (5 bases). Germline values: CDR1 MGHRA, CDR2 YSYEKL. V was clipped by 4 bases and J by 5 bases, with 30 bases between them. This CDR3 region has 19 residues.

The CDR3 is CASSLTGNTEAFF. Here the CDR3 DNA reads TGTGCCAGCAGCTTAACAGGGAACACTGAAGCTTTCTTT. The V and J genes are TRBV7-9 and TRBJ1-1; D is perhaps TRBD1 (5 bases). Germline values: CDR1 SEHNR, CDR2 FQNEAQ (reference sequence). The CDR3 runs 13 residues. Trimming removed 2 bases from V and 1 base from J, with 5 bases in between.